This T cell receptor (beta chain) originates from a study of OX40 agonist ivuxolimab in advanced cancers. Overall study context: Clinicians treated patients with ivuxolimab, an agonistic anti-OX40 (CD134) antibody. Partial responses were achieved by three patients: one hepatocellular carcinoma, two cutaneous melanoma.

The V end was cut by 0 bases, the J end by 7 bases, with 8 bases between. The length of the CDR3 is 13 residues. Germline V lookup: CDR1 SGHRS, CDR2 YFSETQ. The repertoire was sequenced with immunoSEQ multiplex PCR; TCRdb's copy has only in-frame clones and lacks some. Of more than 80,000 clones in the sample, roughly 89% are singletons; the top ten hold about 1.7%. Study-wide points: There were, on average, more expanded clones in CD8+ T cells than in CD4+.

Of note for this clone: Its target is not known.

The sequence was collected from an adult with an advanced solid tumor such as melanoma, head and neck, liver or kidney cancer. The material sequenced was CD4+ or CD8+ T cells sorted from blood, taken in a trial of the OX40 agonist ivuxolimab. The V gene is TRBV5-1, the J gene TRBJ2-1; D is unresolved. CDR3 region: CASSLVSRNEQFF. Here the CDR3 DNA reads TGCGCCAGCAGCTTGGTTTCTCGGAATGAGCAGTTCTTC.